The sequence of this TCR beta chain was determined in a study of technical replicates of blood from a handful of donors. This clone appeared a single time. Germline CDR1 reads MGHRA; CDR2 reads YSYEKL. This CDR3 contains 15 residues. V lost 1 base to trimming and J lost 2 bases, with 12 bases between them. Generated by immunoSEQ multiplex PCR, the TCRdb table keeps only in-frame clones and is missing some. The top ten hold 0.24% of the sample, which has roughly 80,000 clones, roughly 93% seen once. The V gene is TRBV4-1, the J gene TRBJ2-7; D may be TRBD1 (7 bases). The TCR was taken from a human donor in good health. The sample comprised T cells isolated from PBMCs. CDR3 residues: CASSQGEDRTYEQYF. CDR3 bases: TGCGCCAGCAGCCAAGGGGAGGACAGGACCTACGAGCAGTACTTC.